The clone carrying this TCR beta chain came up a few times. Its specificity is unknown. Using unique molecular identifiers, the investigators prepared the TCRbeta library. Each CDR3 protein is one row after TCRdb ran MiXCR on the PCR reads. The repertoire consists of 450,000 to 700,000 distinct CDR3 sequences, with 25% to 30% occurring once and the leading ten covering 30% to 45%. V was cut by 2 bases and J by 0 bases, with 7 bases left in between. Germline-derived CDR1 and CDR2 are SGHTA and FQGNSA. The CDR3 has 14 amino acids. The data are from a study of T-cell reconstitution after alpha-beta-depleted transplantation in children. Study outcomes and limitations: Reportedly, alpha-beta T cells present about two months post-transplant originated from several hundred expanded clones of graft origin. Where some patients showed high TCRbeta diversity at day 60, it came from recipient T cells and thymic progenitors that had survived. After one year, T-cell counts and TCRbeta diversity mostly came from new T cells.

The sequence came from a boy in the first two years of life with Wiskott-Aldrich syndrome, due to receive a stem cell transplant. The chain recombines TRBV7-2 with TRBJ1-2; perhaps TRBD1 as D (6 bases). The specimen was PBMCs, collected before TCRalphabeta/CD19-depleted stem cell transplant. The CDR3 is CASSLRGANYGYTF. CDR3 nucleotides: TGTGCCAGCAGCTTAAGGGGGGCTAACTATGGCTACACCTTC.